This TCR beta chain was found in a study of cytomegalovirus exposure and HLA in healthy donors (dated by TCRdb to about 2017). About the investigation overall: In an earlier analysis of 450 to 750 of the donors, under 300 Gb of sequence data and about 110 million unique TCR beta sequences from 150 million to 200 million T cells were reported. An early release that covered about 640 HLA-typed donors contained approximately 300 gigabases of sequencing data and 65 million to 100 million unique TCR sequences. Among the roughly 430 genotyped donors, around 79% belonged to the genetic ancestry cluster associated with self-reported Caucasian donors. The aim of the study was to test whether cataloging public T cell receptors could identify signatures of past pathogen exposure. The study used immunosequencing to profile the T cell repertoires of some 600 subjects and linked those repertoires to cytomegalovirus serostatus. Along with the approximately 600-subject first cohort, a separate validation cohort of about 110 different subjects was used. To predict cytomegalovirus infection status, the study combined high-throughput TCR immunosequencing, statistical association of individual TCRs with disease status, and machine learning. To study patterns of TCR occurrence, a later analysis re-analyzed previously published TCR beta repertoires from several hundred donors and added high-resolution HLA genotyping. Rather than using new phenotypic data, the later analysis identified candidate immune exposures from TCR beta sequences and from how often those sequences occurred across donors. An earlier analysis of fewer than 750 of the donors used high-throughput TCR beta sequencing to judge whether each TCR beta V gene segment behaved as functional or pseudogenic. Alongside the repertoire data, information on donor age, sex, ethnicity and CMV serostatus was compiled. A later genetic analysis used genome-wide SNP genotypes for 398 of the 666 donors, treating that subset as a discovery cohort. All discovery cohort repertoires had been generated using a single sequencing platform. HLA typing included class I and class II loci at four-digit resolution. The number of typed donors differed by locus: 629-630 for A, B, C, DRB1 and DQB1; approximately 520 for DQA1; 606 for DPA1; and roughly 470 for DPB1. Several DR-DQ haplotypes were treated as single units for association and clustering because of strong linkage in the cohort. Among some 400 genotyped donors of the cohort, an average of approximately 240,000 unique TCR beta nucleotide sequences was sequenced per donor, of which roughly 17% were non-productive. Study-wide conclusions, independent of this receptor: The study gave a list of 150 to 200 TCR beta chains associated with cytomegalovirus. A further reported finding was that TCR beta sequences accurately predicted the HLA-A and HLA-B alleles for most subjects in the first cohort. A group of highly shared sequence variants was considered likely to be a technical artifact of the sequencing pipeline. According to a later analysis, most CMV-associated TCR beta chains appeared to be HLA-restricted, and the HLA associations seemed to be driven largely by CMV exposure. In a later genetic analysis, a missense DCLRE1C variant was associated with V-gene and J-gene trimming of TCR beta chains, and the association was replicated in an independent cohort. At a false discovery rate of 0.05, a later analysis linked 16,951 TCR beta sequences to specific HLA alleles. When HLA alleles, especially DR and DQ, strongly co-occurred, TCR associations were difficult to assign to individual alleles. The earlier analysis of approximately 540 of the donors excluded seventeen rarely observed V segments, including chromosome 9 orphons, because counts were too low. The classifier was reported to diagnose cytomegalovirus status with high specificity and sensitivity in both the original cohort and the validation cohort. HLA typing was unavailable for some donors at each locus, so association tests used only the typed subset. According to a later genetic analysis, donors in an Asian-associated ancestry cluster had fewer N-insertions in productive TCRs than the roughly 670-donor mean. Correlated functional status among segregating V segments might reflect linkage disequilibrium, but an unknown experimental factor could not be ruled out. Most TCR sequences were seen in very few donors, while some public TCRs were found in many individuals. Broadly in line with IMGT annotations, most TCR beta V segments showed up in productive rearrangements about 87% or about 30% of the time in an earlier analysis of 587 of the donors. A later analysis found that TCR association rates varied across HLA loci, with DRB1 alleles showing the most associated TCRs and HLA-C alleles the fewest. The authors suggested that the approach could potentially be extended to other disease states and immunological phenotypes. Sequencing depth was assumed to be roughly uniform across donors in the presence/absence analyses, though that assumption may not hold. CMV serostatus was the only immune exposure information available for the cohort. A later analysis found that HLA-associated TCR beta chains were more clonally expanded and had lower generation probabilities than equally common non-associated chains. According to a later analysis, parvovirus B19, influenza, CMV and Epstein-Barr virus appeared linked to several top co-occurrence clusters. The cohort was sequenced for TCR beta chains only, and without alpha or paired-chain data the features that could be detected were limited. Three of the identified cytomegalovirus-associated TCR beta chains were confirmed in vitro to be specific for cytomegalovirus antigens.

The library was prepared using the immunoSEQ multiplex PCR assay. For the multiplex PCR, a mixture combining 60 forward primers for TCR Vbeta segments and 13 reverse primers for TCR Jbeta segments was used. The CDR3 region of rearranged TCR beta genes was amplified from genomic DNA by a multiplex PCR assay. The Illumina HiSeq System was used to sequence the amplified TCR beta libraries as 87-base-pair reads. The study's processing was this. A later analysis counted tens of millions of unique TCR beta chains across the 650 to 800 repertoires, and 9.5 million to 11 million of these chains were shared by at least two donors. To remove PCR and sequencing errors, raw reads were error-corrected and collapsed into unique sequences using a nearest-neighbor algorithm that merged closely related sequences. CDR3 sequences were aligned to IMGT reference sequences to assign V, D and J gene segments. For a sequence to be retained, a match of at least six nucleotides was required to both a V gene segment and a J gene segment. A rearrangement counted as productive if the CDR3 had no stop codons and remained in frame with V and J, and every other rearrangement counted as non-productive. CDR3 was defined according to IMGT convention as the region running from the second conserved V-encoded cysteine to the conserved J-encoded phenylalanine. The earlier analysis of approximately 590 of the donors excluded any sequence lacking an unambiguous match to a single V gene segment. In an earlier analysis of about 590 of the donors, a V segment was called functional when productive rearrangements were above 56.7%, and segregating when the standard deviation between donors exceeded 5%. To diagnose cytomegalovirus status from the catalog of TCR beta chain sequences, a statistical classification framework was built. In a later analysis, V and J genes were assigned by comparing TCR nucleotide sequences against IMGT/GENE-DB human TR gene sequences. A later analysis assigned CDR3 sequences and most-parsimonious VDJ recombination scenarios with the TCRdist pipeline. In a later analysis, each TCR beta chain was defined by its CDR3 amino acid sequence together with its V-gene family, and reads without a unique V-gene family were excluded. In a later analysis, 500 to 650 highly shared, low-generation-probability nucleotide sequences were removed to address suspected cross-contamination and a sequencing artifact. In a later analysis, a clonal expansion index for each public chain was calculated from normalized within-repertoire ranks of inferred template counts. A later analysis computed generation probabilities with a VDJ recombination model fitted to out-of-frame rearrangements, and checked the results against IGoR. In a later analysis, TCR-TCR, TCR-HLA and TCR-CMV co-occurrence was scored with hypergeometric tests, and a repertoire-size bias correction was applied to TCR pairs. A later analysis estimated false discovery rates by permuting HLA or CMV assignments 20 times. In a later analysis, co-occurring TCRs were grouped using DBSCAN, with TCRdist sequence similarity added in when clustering inside HLA-allele-positive subsets. Repertoires with fewer than 30,000 or more than 120,000 public chains were left out of co-occurrence clustering, as were about 5 repertoires with anomalous nucleotide sharing. TCRdb carries this immuneACCESS record with in-frame sequences only. Its versions omit some clonotypes, under half of them owing to an unresolved V gene in the studies checked, with the rest unexplained. The V and J calls and clone size were taken over from that table, and D and trimming were inferred from the DNA. The table for this sample lists 150,000 to 160,000 clones; approximately 80% of them were counted only once. The ten largest clones capture over 10% of the sample.

On this clone itself: Its antigen target is currently unknown. The record has no base qualities; no much larger clone is one base away.

The cohort consisted of 670 or so healthy bone marrow donors. At the time of sampling, all cohort members were nominally healthy, though unrecorded immune exposures were likely present. The donor tested CMV seropositive, placing the donor among the approximately 290 seropositive members of the cohort. A peripheral blood sample was provided by each donor, and peripheral blood mononuclear cells were used for TCR beta sequencing. The Qiagen DNeasy Blood Extraction Kit was used to extract genomic DNA from the blood cell samples. The specimen was PBMCs. The receptor was isolated from a man aged 25 to 45 in good health and CMV-seropositive.

The CDR3: CASSSPGQEQFF. The bases are TGTGCCAGCAGCTCCCCGGGACAAGAGCAGTTCTTC. The chain uses TRBV6-5 and TRBJ2-1, and perhaps TRBD1 as D gene, on 6 matching bases. Trimming removed 6 bases from V and 10 bases from J, leaving 13 bases between the germline ends. According to the germline V gene, CDR1 reads MNHEY and CDR2 reads SVGAGI. From the cysteine through the phenylalanine, the CDR3 covers 12 amino acids. Only CDR3 DNA is held: 36 bases, read in frame from base 1.